These 2 T cell receptor beta chains were sequenced from one sample in a study of blood T cell repertoires in COVID-19. Clones were read by immunoSEQ multiplex PCR, and TCRdb kept only the in-frame ones, dropping some. This table holds under 200,000 clones, approximately 83% found once. The sequencing sample was made of peripheral blood. These receptors were obtained from a man aged 70 or older with active or convalescent COVID-19.

This sequence joins TRBV25-1 and TRBJ2-3; 7 bases map to TRBD2. V shed 6 bases and J 4 bases; nucleotides not matched to a gene: 10. Germline CDR1 is MGHDK and CDR2 is SYGVNS. The CDR3 totals 15 residues. CDR3 in amino acids: CASSQMGGLADTQYF. As DNA, the CDR3 is TGTGCCAGCAGCCAAATGGGAGGGTTAGCAGATACGCAGTATTTT.

V and J are TRBV7-2 and TRBJ1-5; D ambiguous. Deletions cut 1 base from V and 2 bases from J, with 6 bases between. The CDR3 contains 14 residues. CDR1 and CDR2 from the germline V gene are SGHTA and FQGNSA. The CDR3 region has the DNA TGTGCCAGCAGCTTAGGAACAGGCAATCAGCCCCAGCATTTT. Its protein product is CASSLGTGNQPQHF.